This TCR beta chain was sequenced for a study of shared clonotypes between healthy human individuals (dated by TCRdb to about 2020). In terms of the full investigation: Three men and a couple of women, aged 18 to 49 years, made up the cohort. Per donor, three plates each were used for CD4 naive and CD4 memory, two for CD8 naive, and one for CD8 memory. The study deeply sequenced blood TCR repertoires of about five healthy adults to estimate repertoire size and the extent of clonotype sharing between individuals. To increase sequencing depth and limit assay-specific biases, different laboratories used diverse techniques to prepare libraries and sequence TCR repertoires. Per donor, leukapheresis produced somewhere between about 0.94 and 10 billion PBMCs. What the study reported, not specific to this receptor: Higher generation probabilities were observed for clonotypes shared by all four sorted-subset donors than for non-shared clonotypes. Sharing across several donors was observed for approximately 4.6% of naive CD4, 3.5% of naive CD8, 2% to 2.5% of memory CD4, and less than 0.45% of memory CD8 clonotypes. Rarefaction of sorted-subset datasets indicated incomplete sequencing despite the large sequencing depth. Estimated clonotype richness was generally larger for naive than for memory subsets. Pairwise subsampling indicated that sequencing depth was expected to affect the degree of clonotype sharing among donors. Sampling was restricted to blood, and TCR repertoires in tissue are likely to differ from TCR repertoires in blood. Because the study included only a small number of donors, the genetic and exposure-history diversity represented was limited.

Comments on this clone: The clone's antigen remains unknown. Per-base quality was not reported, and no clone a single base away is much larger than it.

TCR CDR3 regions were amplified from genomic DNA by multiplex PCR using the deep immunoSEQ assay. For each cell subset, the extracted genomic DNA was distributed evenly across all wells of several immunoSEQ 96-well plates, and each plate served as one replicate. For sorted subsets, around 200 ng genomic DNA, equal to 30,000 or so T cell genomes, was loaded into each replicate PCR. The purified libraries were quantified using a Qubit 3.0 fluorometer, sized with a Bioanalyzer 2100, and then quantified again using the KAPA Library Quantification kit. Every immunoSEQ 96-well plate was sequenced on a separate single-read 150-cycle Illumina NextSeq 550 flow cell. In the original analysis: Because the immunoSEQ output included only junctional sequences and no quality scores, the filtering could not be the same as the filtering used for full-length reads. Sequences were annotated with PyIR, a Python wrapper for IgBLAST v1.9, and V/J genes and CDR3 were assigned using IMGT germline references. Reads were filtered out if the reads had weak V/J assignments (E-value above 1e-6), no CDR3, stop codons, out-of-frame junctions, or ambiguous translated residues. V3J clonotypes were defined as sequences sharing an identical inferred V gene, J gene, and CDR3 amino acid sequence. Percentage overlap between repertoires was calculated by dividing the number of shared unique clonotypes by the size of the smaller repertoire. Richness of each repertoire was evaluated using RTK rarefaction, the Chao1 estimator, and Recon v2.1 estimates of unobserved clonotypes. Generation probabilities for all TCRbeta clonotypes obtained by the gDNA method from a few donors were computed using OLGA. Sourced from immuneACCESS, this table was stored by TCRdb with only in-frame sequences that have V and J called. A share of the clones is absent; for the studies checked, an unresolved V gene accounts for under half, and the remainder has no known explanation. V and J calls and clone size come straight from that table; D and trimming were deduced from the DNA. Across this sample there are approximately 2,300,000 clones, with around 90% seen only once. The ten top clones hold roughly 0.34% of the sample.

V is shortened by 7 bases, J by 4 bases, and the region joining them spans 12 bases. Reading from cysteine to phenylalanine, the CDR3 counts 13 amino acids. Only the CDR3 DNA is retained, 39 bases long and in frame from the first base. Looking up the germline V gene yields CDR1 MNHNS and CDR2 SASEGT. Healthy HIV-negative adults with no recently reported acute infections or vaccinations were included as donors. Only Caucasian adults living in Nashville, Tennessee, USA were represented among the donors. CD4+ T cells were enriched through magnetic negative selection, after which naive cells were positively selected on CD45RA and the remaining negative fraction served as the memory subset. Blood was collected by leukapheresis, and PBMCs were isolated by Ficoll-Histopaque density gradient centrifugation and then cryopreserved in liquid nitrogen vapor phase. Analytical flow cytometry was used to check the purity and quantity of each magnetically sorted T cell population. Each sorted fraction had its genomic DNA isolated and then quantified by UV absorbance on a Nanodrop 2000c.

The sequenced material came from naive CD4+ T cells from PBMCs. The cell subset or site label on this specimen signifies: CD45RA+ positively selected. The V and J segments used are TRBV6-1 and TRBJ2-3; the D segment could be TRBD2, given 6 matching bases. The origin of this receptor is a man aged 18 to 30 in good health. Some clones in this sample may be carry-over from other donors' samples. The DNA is TGTGCCAGCAACGGGGGAATAGCAGATACGCAGTATTTT. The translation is CASNGGIADTQYF.